This T cell receptor (beta chain) appears in the sequencing data of a study of control samples from healthy donors and cancer patients. The CDR3 is 13 residues long. Germline-derived CDR1 and CDR2 are SGHTA and FQGNSA. V shed 5 bases and J shed 4 bases, with 9 bases lying between them. This clone appeared a single time. Sequencing was performed with immunoSEQ multiplex PCR; in TCRdb, only in-frame clones are kept and a portion is missing. The sample includes around 85,000 clones, around 94% seen only once; the top ten take approximately 4.8%. The clonotype originates from a woman aged 18-35 years in good health. The sequencing sample was made of blood. The V and J genes are TRBV7-2 and TRBJ1-3, with unresolved D. The CDR3 here is CASSLLYGNTIYF. Written as DNA, the CDR3 is TGTGCCAGCAGCCTCCTTTACGGAAACACCATATATTTT.